A single sample gave rise to the 4 T cell receptor beta chains below, sequenced in a study of CD8+ T cells in alopecia areata. Regarding treatment: oral pan-JAK inhibitor, 5-10 mg twice daily. In each case, RNA was isolated and then reverse transcribed into cDNA as the sequencing template. Clones were read by immunoSEQ multiplex PCR, and TCRdb kept only the in-frame ones, dropping some. The sample carries about 39,000 clones, just over 65% recorded once. The sample was CD8+ T cells sorted from blood, taken at week 4, from a patient treated with tofacitinib. These receptor sequences come from a human donor with alopecia areata.

The chain links TRBV7-9 to TRBJ2-1, with 11 bases that match TRBD2. Germline CDR1 SEHNR, CDR2 FQNEAQ (reference sequence). This CDR3 contains 17 residues. V gave up 5 bases and J gave up 2 bases; unmatched junction bases: 8. As DNA, the CDR3 is TGTGCCAGCAGCCTCCCAACTAGCGGGGGAACCTACAATGAGCAGTTCTTC. This gives the protein CASSLPTSGGTYNEQFF.

This clone was seen only once. The V and J genes are TRBV30 and TRBJ2-7; D is unresolved. Trimming took 4 bases from V and 3 from J, leaving 7 bases between them. The CDR3 has 11 amino acids. Germline loops: CDR1 GTSNPN, CDR2 SVGIG (reference sequence). This CDR3 reads CAWTENYEQYF. The CDR3 DNA is TGTGCCTGGACAGAAAACTACGAGCAGTACTTC.

The genes are TRBV27 and TRBJ2-5; D is uncertain. The CDR3 is 11 amino acids. CDR1 and CDR2 (germline): MNHEY, SMNVEV (reference sequence). V lost 4 bases to trimming and J lost 7 bases, with 7 bases between them. DNA for the CDR3: TGTGCCAGCAGTTCCTCTGGGACCCAGTACTTC. It encodes CASSSSGTQYF.

The DNA of the CDR3 is TGCGCCAGCAGCTTGCGGGGGGGTCCGAATGAGCAGTTCTTC. Its protein is CASSLRGGPNEQFF. The chain combines TRBV5-1 with TRBJ2-1, with 8 bases matching TRBD2. The CDR3 contains 14 residues. V shed 1 base, J shed 7 bases, and the junction held 4 bases outside the gene matches. From germline, CDR1 is SGHRS and CDR2 YFSETQ.